The 22 T cell receptor beta chains below come from one sample, sequenced in a study of T cell clonality in common variable immunodeficiency. Only in-frame clones appear in the TCRdb table, and some are missing; sequencing was by immunoSEQ multiplex PCR. Reported are around 81,000 clones, none seen only once; the ten largest carry 0.65% to 0.8%. The sample taken for sequencing was peripheral blood mononuclear cells. Receptor source: a person aged 18-70 years in good health.

In its sample, this clone was seen many times. The read is 3 residues too short to cover the CDR3 end, so that end is filled in from the germline J gene. J is TRBJ2-2 and V is TRBV14; 9 bases line up with TRBD1. The CDR3 length is 16 residues. Germline V gene lookup returns CDR1 SGHDN and CDR2 FVKESK. Trimming removed 3 bases from V and 4 bases from J; junction bases left unmatched: 6. The CDR3 bases that were read are TGTGCCAGCAGCCAGAACAGGGGGCGCGGCACCGGGGAG. It specifies CASSQNRGRGTGE. The CDR3 in its entirety is CASSQNRGRGTGELFF.

Ten or more counts support this clone. The read comes to an end 3 residues before the CDR3 does, leaving the germline J gene to fill in the end. The chain combines TRBV6-2 or TRBV6-3 with TRBJ1-2, with TRBD1 matching over 10 bases. Trimming took 5 bases from V and 4 from J; bases not matched to a gene: 4. The CDR3 has 14 residues. Germline V gives CDR1 MNHEY, CDR2 SVGEGT. CDR3 DNA (partial): TGTGCCAGCAGTCGGGACAGGGGACTCTATGGC. This gives the protein CASSRDRGLYG. The CDR3 in full is CASSRDRGLYGYTF.

This clone has more than one count but fewer than ten. With the read ending 3 residues before the CDR3 end, the germline J gene is used to fill in that end. J is TRBJ2-3 and V is TRBV11-3; D remains unclear. Trimming cost V 5 bases and J 0 bases, with 12 bases left between them. The CDR3 consists of 15 residues. CDR1 is SGHNT, CDR2 YENEEA, per germline. The CDR3 bases that were read are TGTGCCAGCAGCCAAAGGTCCCGAAGCACAGATACG. It translates to CASSQRSRSTDT. The full CDR3 protein is CASSQRSRSTDTQYF.

In this sample, this clone turned up many times. Read coverage stops 3 residues before the CDR3 terminus; the germline J gene supplies the remainder. The chain links TRBV7-3 to TRBJ2-2, with D maybe TRBD1 (5 bases). The CDR3 length is 14 residues. V dropped 2 bases and J dropped 6 bases, with 10 bases sitting between them. The germline V gene encodes CDR1 SGHTA and CDR2 FQGTGA. CDR3 sequence reads: CASSLSGSPGELFF. The sequenced CDR3 bases are TGTGCCAGCAGCTTATCAGGGTCGCCCGGGGAG.

The table lists this clone with many counts. The read is 3 residues too short to cover the CDR3 end, so that end is filled in from the germline J gene. The V gene is TRBV5-1, the J gene TRBJ2-3, with TRBD2 matching over 13 bases. The germline V gene has CDR1 SGHRS and CDR2 YFSETQ. V shed 5 bases and J 8 bases; nucleotides not matched to a gene: 11. The CDR3 totals 16 residues. The sequenced CDR3 bases are TGCGCCAGCAGGCCCGAACTAGCGGGAGGGCCCGGTACG. Protein product: CASRPELAGGPGT. The whole CDR3 protein reads CASRPELAGGPGTQYF.

This clone was seen many times. The CDR3 reads CASSIATGAQETQYF. The DNA read from the CDR3 is TGTGCCAGTAGTATCGCCACAGGGGCTCAAGAGACC. This chain links TRBV19 with TRBJ2-5; 7 nucleotides line up with TRBD1. The DNA ends 3 residues before the CDR3 does, and the rest of the CDR3 is filled in from the germline J gene. Looked up from germline, CDR1 is LNHDA and CDR2 is SQIVND (reference sequence). The CDR3 has 15 amino acids. V dropped 3 bases and J dropped 2; count of bases not matched to a gene: 6.

This clone was found many times. The CDR3 sequence is CAWSVKINTEAFF. CDR3 DNA, as far as it was read: TGTGCCTGGAGTGTTAAAATTAACACTGAA. The V gene is TRBV30, the J gene TRBJ1-1; D is undetermined. The missing CDR3 end, 3 residues past where the read stops, is filled in from the germline J gene. This CDR3 comprises 13 residues. The germline CDR1 and CDR2 sequences are GTSNPN and SVGIG (reference sequence). The ends were cut back, 0 bases at V and 2 bases at J, with 7 bases in the middle. Variable domain in full (rest from reference TRBV30 and TRBJ1-1): SQTIHQWPATLVQPVGSPLSLECTVEGTSNPNLYWYRQAAGRGLQLLFYSVGIGQISSEVPQNLSASRPQDRQFILSSKKLLLSDSGFYLCAWSVKINTEAFFGQGTRLTVV.

This clone occurred many times. The sequence runs out 3 residues before the end of the CDR3; the remainder is reconstructed from the germline J gene. The chain carries TRBV5-1 and TRBJ1-1; D remains ambiguous. CDR1 and CDR2 from the germline V gene are SGHRS and YFSETQ. The ends were cut back, 0 bases at V and 1 base at J, with 7 bases in the middle. CDR3 length equals 14 residues. Incomplete CDR3 DNA: TGCGCCAGCAGCTTGGGGGCGGGGAACACTGAA. This encodes CASSLGAGNTE. The whole CDR3 sequence is CASSLGAGNTEAFF.

This clone was seen ten or more times. Read coverage stops 3 residues before the CDR3 terminus; the germline J gene supplies the remainder. This sequence joins TRBV7-2 and TRBJ2-5, with D perhaps matching TRBD2 (6 bases). With 5 bases removed from V and 5 bases from J, the gap between germline ends came to 18 bases. This CDR3 region has 15 residues. Per germline, CDR1 SGHTA and CDR2 FQGNSA. The CDR3: CASSKGLPTGETQYF. CDR3 bases read: TGTGCCAGCAGCAAGGGACTCCCAACGGGGGAGACC.

This clone was counted at least ten times. The sequenced fragment ends 3 residues before the CDR3 boundary, so the rest is inferred from the germline J gene. This sequence joins TRBV18 and TRBJ1-1; D is possibly TRBD1 (5 bases). Germline CDR1 reads KGHSH; CDR2 reads LQKENI. This CDR3 contains 14 residues. V was pared by 2 bases and J by 4 bases, with 11 bases between. CDR3 sequence reads: CASSPGAPGTEAFF. CDR3 DNA (partial): TGTGCCAGCTCACCAGGGGCCCCGGGCACTGAA. Filled out from reference TRBV18 and TRBJ1-1, the complete variable domain reads NAGVMQNPRHLVRRRGQEARLRCSPMKGHSHVYWYRQLPEEGLKFMVYLQKENIIDESGMPKERFSAEFPKEGPSILRIQQVVRGDSAAYFCASSPGAPGTEAFFGQGTRLTVV.

At least ten counts were recorded for this clone. The read gets to within 3 residues of the CDR3 end, and the germline J gene fills in the rest. J is TRBJ1-1 and V is TRBV7-3; 8 bases agree with TRBD1. CDR1 and CDR2 (germline): SGHTA, FQGTGA. The CDR3 has 12 amino acids. CDR3 sequence: CASSPGQGMAFF. The sequenced CDR3 bases are TGTGCCAGCAGCCCCGGACAGGGCATG.

This clone was detected many times. The read stops 3 residues short of the end of the CDR3; the missing end is completed from the germline J gene. The chain recombines TRBV19 with TRBJ2-1; TRBD2 matches 10 bases. The CDR3 is 15 amino acids. Germline CDR1 and CDR2: LNHDA and SQIVND (reference sequence). The junction had 7 bases not matched to a gene; V was cut back by 6 bases and J by 5 bases. CDR3 region: CASSTGTSANNEQFF. The covered CDR3 bases are TGTGCCAGTAGCACCGGGACTAGCGCAAACAATGAG.

This clone was seen many times. From the germline J gene comes the end of the CDR3, since the read stops 3 residues before it. The chain links TRBV9 to TRBJ2-5, with 10 bases that match TRBD2. The V gene's germline CDR1 is SGDLS and CDR2 YYNGEE. There are 17 residues in the CDR3. Trimming at V came to 0 bases and at J to 4 bases, leaving 9 bases not matched to a gene. The CDR3 region is CASSVGASGSVSETQYF. The DNA read from the CDR3 is TGTGCCAGCAGCGTAGGGGCTAGCGGGAGCGTATCAGAGACC.

As for this clone: The sequenced fragment ends 3 residues before the CDR3 boundary, so the rest is inferred from the germline J gene. The chain recombines TRBV14 with TRBJ2-7; D perhaps matches TRBD2 (8 bases). The CDR3 covers 15 residues. Looked up from germline, CDR1 is SGHDN and CDR2 is FVKESK. The V gene lost 5 bases and the J gene lost 5 bases, with 19 bases spanning the gap. The CDR3 sequence is CASSGQAWRGDEQYF. The part of the CDR3 DNA that was read is TGTGCCAGCAGCGGACAGGCCTGGCGGGGGGACGAG.

This clone was counted at least ten times. The read ends 3 residues before the CDR3 terminus; that terminus is restored from the germline J gene. This sequence joins TRBV9 and TRBJ2-7; weak D call: TRBD1 (5 bases). In germline, CDR1 is SGDLS, CDR2 YYNGEE. The CDR3 has 13 residues. V was cut by 0 bases and J by 5 bases, with 9 bases left in between. The CDR3 loop is CASSVEAGNEQYF. The part of the CDR3 DNA that was read is TGTGCCAGCAGCGTAGAGGCAGGGAACGAG.

This clone occurred many times. The sequenced fragment ends 3 residues before the CDR3 boundary, so the rest is inferred from the germline J gene. The rearrangement uses TRBV20-1 and TRBJ1-2, with a weak D call TRBD1 (6 bases). Trimming stripped 5 bases from V and 4 bases from J, with 17 bases between. Germline CDR1 is DFQATT and CDR2 is SNEGSKA (reference sequence). CDR3 length: 14 amino acids. The CDR3 protein is CSADTGMTIYGYTF. The part of the CDR3 DNA that was read is TGCAGTGCTGATACAGGGATGACTATCTATGGC.

This clone was recorded a few times. The read halts 3 residues ahead of the CDR3 end, with the missing end drawn from the germline J gene. J is TRBJ2-7 and V is TRBV11-2; D ambiguous. This CDR3 comprises 12 residues. The germline V gene encodes CDR1 SGHAT and CDR2 FQNNGV. The V end lost 5 bases, the J end lost 4 bases, and 9 bases lay between the germline ends. The CDR3 here is CASSTARYEQYF. The part of the CDR3 DNA that was read is TGTGCCAGCAGCACAGCCAGATACGAG.

This clone showed up many times. The read comes to an end 3 residues before the CDR3 does, leaving the germline J gene to fill in the end. This chain joins TRBV18 and TRBJ2-7; 10 nucleotides line up with TRBD2. Germline lookup yields CDR1 KGHSH and CDR2 LQKENI. This CDR3 has 16 residues. The V gene end was trimmed by 0 bases and the J gene end by 4 bases; junction bases not matched to a gene: 6. This CDR3 reads CASSPPSSGSPYEQYF. CDR3 bases read: TGTGCCAGCTCACCACCGTCTAGCGGGAGCCCTTACGAG.

In this sample, this clone turned up many times. The CDR3 end falls 3 residues outside the read, so it is completed with the germline J gene. V is TRBV12-5 and J is TRBJ2-1; 13 bases line up with TRBD2. Germline V gene lookup returns CDR1 LGHNT and CDR2 FRNRAP. J gave up 1 base and V 4 bases, and 7 bases lay outside the gene matches. The CDR3 sequence is 18 residues long. CDR3 DNA (partial): TGTGCTAGTGGTTCAACGGGACTAGCGGGAAAATCCTACAATGAG. Protein sequence: CASGSTGLAGKSYNE. From start to end, the CDR3 is CASGSTGLAGKSYNEQFF.

This clone appeared many times. The read terminates 3 residues before the CDR3 end, so the remaining end is supplied by the germline J gene. The chain employs TRBV7-8 and TRBJ2-4, with D unclear. Germline V CDR1 and CDR2: SGHVS, FQNEAQ. V was cut by 0 bases and J by 6 bases, with 6 bases left in between. The CDR3 consists of 13 residues. This CDR3 is CASSLAHGNIQYF. The part of the CDR3 DNA that was read is TGTGCCAGCAGCTTAGCGCACGGAAACATT.

This clone was seen at least ten times. Read coverage stops 3 residues before the CDR3 terminus; the germline J gene supplies the remainder. The chain carries TRBV6-2 or TRBV6-3 and TRBJ2-2; the match to TRBD2 covers 10 bases. This CDR3 region has 15 residues. Germline V gives CDR1 MNHEY, CDR2 SVGEGT. J gave up 5 bases and V 7 bases, and 7 bases lay outside the gene matches. The sequenced part of the CDR3 DNA is TGTGCCAGCACGCTAGCGGGAGATTGGACCGGGGAG. Protein: CASTLAGDWTGE. The whole CDR3 sequence is CASTLAGDWTGELFF.

This clone was observed at least ten times. The CDR3 end lies 3 residues beyond the end of the read and is filled in from the germline J gene. The rearrangement links TRBV19 to TRBJ2-1; D ambiguous. V was trimmed by 5 bases and J by 9 bases, leaving 11 bases between them. From germline, CDR1 is LNHDA and CDR2 SQIVND (reference sequence). This CDR3 comprises 12 residues. The sequenced part of the CDR3 DNA is TGTGCCAGTAGTGTAGGTGTGGCTGAG. It is translated as CASSVGVAE. From start to end, the CDR3 is CASSVGVAEQFF.